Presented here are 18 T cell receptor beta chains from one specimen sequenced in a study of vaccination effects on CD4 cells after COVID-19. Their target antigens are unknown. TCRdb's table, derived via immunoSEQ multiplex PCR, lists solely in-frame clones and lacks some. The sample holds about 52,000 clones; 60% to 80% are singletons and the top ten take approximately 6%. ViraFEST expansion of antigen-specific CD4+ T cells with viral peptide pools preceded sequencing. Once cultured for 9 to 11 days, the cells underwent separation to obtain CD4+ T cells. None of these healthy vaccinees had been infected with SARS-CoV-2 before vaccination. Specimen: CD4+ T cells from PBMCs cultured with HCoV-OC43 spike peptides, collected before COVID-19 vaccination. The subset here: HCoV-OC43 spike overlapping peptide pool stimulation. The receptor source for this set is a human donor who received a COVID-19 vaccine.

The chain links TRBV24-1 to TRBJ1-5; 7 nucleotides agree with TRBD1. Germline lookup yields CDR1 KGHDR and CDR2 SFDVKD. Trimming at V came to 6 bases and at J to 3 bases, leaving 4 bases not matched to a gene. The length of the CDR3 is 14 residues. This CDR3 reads CATSHRGHNQPQHF. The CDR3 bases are TGTGCCACCAGTCACAGGGGTCACAATCAGCCCCAGCATTTT.

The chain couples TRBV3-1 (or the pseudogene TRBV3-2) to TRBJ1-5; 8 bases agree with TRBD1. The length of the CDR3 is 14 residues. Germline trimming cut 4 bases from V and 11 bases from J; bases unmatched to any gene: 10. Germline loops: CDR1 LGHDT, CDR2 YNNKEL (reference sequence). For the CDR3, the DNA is TGTGCCAGCAGCCGGGACAGGCCCCAGTGGGCCCAGCATTTT. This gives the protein CASSRDRPQWAQHF.

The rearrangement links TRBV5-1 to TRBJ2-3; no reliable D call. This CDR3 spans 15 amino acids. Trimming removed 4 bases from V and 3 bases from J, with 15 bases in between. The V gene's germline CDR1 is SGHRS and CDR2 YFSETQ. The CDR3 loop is CASSTSSARTDTQYF. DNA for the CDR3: TGCGCCAGCAGCACCTCGTCCGCCCGGACAGATACGCAGTATTTT.

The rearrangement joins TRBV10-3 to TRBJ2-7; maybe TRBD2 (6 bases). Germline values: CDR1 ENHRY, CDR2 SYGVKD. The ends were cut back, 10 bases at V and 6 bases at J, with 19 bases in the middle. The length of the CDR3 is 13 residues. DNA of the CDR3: TGTGCCACTAGCCGGGACGGAGGGTTCGAGCAGTACGTC. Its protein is CATSRDGGFEQYV.

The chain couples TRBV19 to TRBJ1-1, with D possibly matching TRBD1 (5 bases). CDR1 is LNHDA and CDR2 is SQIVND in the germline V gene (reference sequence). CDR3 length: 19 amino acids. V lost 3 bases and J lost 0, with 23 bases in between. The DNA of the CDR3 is TGTGCCAGTAGTATCCCCCCTTGGCGTGCCCAGGGAGTGAACACTGAAGCTTTCTTT. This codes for CASSIPPWRAQGVNTEAFF.

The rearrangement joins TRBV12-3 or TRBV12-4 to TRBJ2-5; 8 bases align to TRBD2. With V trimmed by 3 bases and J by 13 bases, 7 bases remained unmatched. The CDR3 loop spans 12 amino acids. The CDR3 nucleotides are TGTGCCAGCAGTTTCGACGGGAGGGTGGTGTACTTC. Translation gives CASSFDGRVVYF.

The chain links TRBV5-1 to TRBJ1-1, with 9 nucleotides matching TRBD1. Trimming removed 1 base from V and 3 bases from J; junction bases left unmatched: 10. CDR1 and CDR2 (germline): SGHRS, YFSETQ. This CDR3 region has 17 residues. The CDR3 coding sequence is TGCGCCAGCAGCTTGCAAGCCCAGGGACAGGGAGACACTGAAGCTTTCTTT. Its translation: CASSLQAQGQGDTEAFF.

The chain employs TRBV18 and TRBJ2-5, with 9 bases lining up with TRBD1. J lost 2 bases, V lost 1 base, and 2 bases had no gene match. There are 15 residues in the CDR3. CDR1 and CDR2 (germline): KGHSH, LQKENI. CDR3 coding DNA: TGTGCCAGCTCACCACAGGGACAGGGTCAAGAGACCCAGTACTTC. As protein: CASSPQGQGQETQYF. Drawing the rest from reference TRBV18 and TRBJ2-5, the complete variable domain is NAGVMQNPRHLVRRRGQEARLRCSPMKGHSHVYWYRQLPEEGLKFMVYLQKENIIDESGMPKERFSAEFPKEGPSILRIQQVVRGDSAAYFCASSPQGQGQETQYFGPGTRLLVL.

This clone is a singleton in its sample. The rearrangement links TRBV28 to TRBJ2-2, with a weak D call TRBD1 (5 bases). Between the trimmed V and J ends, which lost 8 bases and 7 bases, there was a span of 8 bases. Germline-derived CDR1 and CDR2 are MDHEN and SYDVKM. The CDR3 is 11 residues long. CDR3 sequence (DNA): TGTGCCAGCCCAGGGAACGGGGAGCTGTTTTTT. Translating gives CASPGNGELFF.

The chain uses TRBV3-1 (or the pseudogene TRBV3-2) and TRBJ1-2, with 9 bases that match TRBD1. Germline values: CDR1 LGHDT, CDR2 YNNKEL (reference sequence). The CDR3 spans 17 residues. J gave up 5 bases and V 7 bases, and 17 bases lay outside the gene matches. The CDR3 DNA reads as TGTGCCAGCACCCCCTACAGAACAGGGGGCGAATGGTATGGCTACACCTTC. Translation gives CASTPYRTGGEWYGYTF.

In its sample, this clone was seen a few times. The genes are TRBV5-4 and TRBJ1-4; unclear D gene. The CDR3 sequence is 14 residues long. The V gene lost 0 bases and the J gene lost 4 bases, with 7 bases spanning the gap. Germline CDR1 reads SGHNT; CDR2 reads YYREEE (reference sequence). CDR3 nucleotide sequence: TGTGCCAGCAGCTTGGATGTCAGTAATGAAAAACTGTTTTTT. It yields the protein CASSLDVSNEKLFF.

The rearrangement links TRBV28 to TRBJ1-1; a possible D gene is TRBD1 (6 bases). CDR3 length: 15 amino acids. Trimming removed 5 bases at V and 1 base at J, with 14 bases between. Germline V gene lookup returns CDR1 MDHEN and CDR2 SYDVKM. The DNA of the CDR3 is TGTGCCAGCAGTCCCCGGGGGGCGACGAACACTGAAGCTTTCTTT. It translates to CASSPRGATNTEAFF.

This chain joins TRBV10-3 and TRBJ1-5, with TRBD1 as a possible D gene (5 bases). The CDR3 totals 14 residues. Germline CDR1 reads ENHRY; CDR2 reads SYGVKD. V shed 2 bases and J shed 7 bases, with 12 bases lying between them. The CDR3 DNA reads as TGTGCCATCAGTGAGGACAGCTTAAGGCAGCCCCAGCATTTT. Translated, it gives CAISEDSLRQPQHF.

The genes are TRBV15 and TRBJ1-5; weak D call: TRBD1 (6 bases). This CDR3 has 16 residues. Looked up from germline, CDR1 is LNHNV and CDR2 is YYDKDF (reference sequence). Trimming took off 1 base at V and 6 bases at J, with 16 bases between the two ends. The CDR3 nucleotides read TGTGCCACCAGCAGAGTCGGGGGGGCGCCAGGTCAGCCCCAGCATTTT. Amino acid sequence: CATSRVGGAPGQPQHF.

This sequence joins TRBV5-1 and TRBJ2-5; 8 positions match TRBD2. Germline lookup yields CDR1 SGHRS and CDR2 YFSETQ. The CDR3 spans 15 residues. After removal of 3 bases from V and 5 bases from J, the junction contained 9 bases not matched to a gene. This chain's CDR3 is CASSSISGGRETQYF. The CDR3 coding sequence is TGCGCCAGCAGCTCAATCAGCGGGGGCCGGGAGACCCAGTACTTC.

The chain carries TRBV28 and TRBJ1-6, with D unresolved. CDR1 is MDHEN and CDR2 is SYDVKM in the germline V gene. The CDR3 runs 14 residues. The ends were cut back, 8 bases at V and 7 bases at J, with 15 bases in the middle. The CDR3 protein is CASSKGQKNSPLHF. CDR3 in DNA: TGTGCCAGCTCTAAAGGGCAGAAGAATTCACCCCTCCACTTT. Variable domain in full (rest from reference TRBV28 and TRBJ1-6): DVKVTQSSRYLVKRTGEKVFLECVQDMDHENMFWYRQDPGLGLRLIYFSYDVKMKEKGDIPEGYSVSREKKERFSLILESASTNQTSMYLCASSKGQKNSPLHFGNGTRLTVT.

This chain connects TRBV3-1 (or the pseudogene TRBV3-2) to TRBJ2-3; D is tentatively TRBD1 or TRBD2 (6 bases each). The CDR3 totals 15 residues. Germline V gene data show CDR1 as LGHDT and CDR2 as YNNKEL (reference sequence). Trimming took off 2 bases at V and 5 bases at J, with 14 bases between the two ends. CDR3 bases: TGTGCCAGCAGCCAACAATGGGGGGCGGGAGATACGCAGTATTTT. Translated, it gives CASSQQWGAGDTQYF.

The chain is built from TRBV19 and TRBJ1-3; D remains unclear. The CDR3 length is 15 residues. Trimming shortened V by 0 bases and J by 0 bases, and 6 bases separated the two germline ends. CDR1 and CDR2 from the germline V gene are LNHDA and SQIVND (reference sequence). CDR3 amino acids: CASSIDLFSGNTIYF. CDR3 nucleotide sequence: TGTGCCAGTAGTATAGATTTATTCTCTGGAAACACCATATATTTT.